These 24 T cell receptor beta chains were sequenced from one sample in a study of neurological immune-mediated disorders. TCRdb re-derived calls from the 5' RACE reads in MiXCR, one entry per CDR3 protein. In the table there are about 25,000 distinct CDR3 sequences, 6.5% to 8% of which are singletons. Source material: PBMCs. The receptors stem from a woman aged 40 to 55 in good health.

Many counts were recorded for this clonotype. The chain carries TRBV4-1 and TRBJ1-2; TRBD1 matches 7 bases. This CDR3 has 17 residues. Germline assignment: CDR1 MGHRA and CDR2 YSYEKL. After removal of 0 bases from V and 4 bases from J, the junction contained 11 bases not matched to a gene. CDR3 protein: CASSQEGPTGAAYGYTF. The DNA of the CDR3 is TGCGCCAGCAGCCAAGAGGGCCCCACAGGGGCGGCCTATGGCTACACCTTC.

This clonotype was seen at least ten times. The chain has TRBV20-1 and TRBJ2-7; 10 nucleotides agree with TRBD2. The CDR3 has 17 amino acids. Germline V gene lookup returns CDR1 DFQATT and CDR2 SNEGSKA (reference sequence). V dropped 0 bases and J dropped 5; count of bases not matched to a gene: 13. The CDR3 nucleotides are TGCAGTGCTAGAGATATAAGCGGGAGGGCCTCTCCTAACGAGCAGTACTTC. Protein: CSARDISGRASPNEQYF.

This chain connects TRBV28 to TRBJ2-3; 8 nucleotides line up with TRBD1. Germline V gene sequence: CDR1 MDHEN, CDR2 SYDVKM. V shed 7 bases and J 5 bases; nucleotides not matched to a gene: 5. The CDR3 spans 13 residues. CDR3 protein: CASKGQDGDTQYF. Here the CDR3 DNA reads TGTGCCAGCAAGGGACAGGATGGAGATACGCAGTATTTT.

This clonotype was seen at least ten times. The rearrangement links TRBV12-3 or TRBV12-4 to TRBJ2-7, with 8 bases identical to TRBD2. After removal of 6 bases from V and 7 bases from J, the junction contained 11 bases not matched to a gene. The CDR3 runs 14 residues. CDR3 coding DNA: TGTGCCAGCAGCTCCCTCGGAGCGGGAGAGGAGCAGTACTTC. Protein product: CASSSLGAGEEQYF.

This clonotype was found many times. The chain employs TRBV29-1 and TRBJ2-5; 8 positions match TRBD1. V lost 7 bases and J lost 7; bases outside the gene matches: 11. CDR3 length: 13 residues. The germline V gene encodes CDR1 SQVTM and CDR2 ANQGSEA. The CDR3 bases are TGCAGCGCAACCGGGACAGGCTATCCGACCCAGTACTTC. It yields the protein CSATGTGYPTQYF. The full variable domain, in which reference TRBV29-1 and TRBJ2-5 provide the parts outside the CDR3, is SAVISQKPSRDICQRGTSLTIQCQVDSQVTMMFWYRQQPGQSLTLIATANQGSEATYESGFVIDKFPISRPNLTFSTLTVSNMSPEDSSIYLCSATGTGYPTQYFGPGTRLLVL.

This clonotype came up many times. The CDR3 here is CSAVKGGVLPSTDTQYF. DNA for the CDR3: TGCAGTGCCGTGAAAGGGGGGGTCCTTCCTAGCACAGATACGCAGTATTTT. The chain carries TRBV20-1 and TRBJ2-3, with D possibly being TRBD2 (7 bases). From germline, CDR1 is DFQATT and CDR2 SNEGSKA (reference sequence). CDR3 length equals 17 residues. V was shortened by 6 bases and J by 0 bases, with 22 bases between the two germline ends.

The J gene is TRBJ2-1, the V gene TRBV27; TRBD2 matches 9 bases. Germline V gives CDR1 MNHEY, CDR2 SMNVEV (reference sequence). This CDR3 is built from 19 residues. V was clipped by 9 bases and J by 0 bases; unmatched bases: 18. The CDR3 spells CARSASELAGQGSYNEQFF. Here the CDR3 DNA reads TGTGCCAGAAGTGCTTCGGAACTAGCGGGCCAAGGCTCCTACAATGAGCAGTTCTTC.

This clonotype was recorded many times. This chain uses TRBV9 with TRBJ2-1; D perhaps matches TRBD2 (6 bases). This CDR3 has 16 amino acids. The V and J ends lost 0 bases and 7 bases respectively, with 17 bases between them. Germline V lookup: CDR1 SGDLS, CDR2 YYNGEE. The CDR3: CASSVGAAGAPNEQFF. In DNA, the CDR3 is TGTGCCAGCAGCGTAGGGGCAGCGGGTGCCCCAAATGAGCAGTTCTTC. Full variable domain (rest looked up from reference TRBV9 and TRBJ2-1): DSGVTQTPKHLITATGQRVTLRCSPRSGDLSVYWYQQSLDQGLQFLIQYYNGEERAKGNILERFSAQQFPDLHSELNLSSLELGDSALYFCASSVGAAGAPNEQFFGPGTRLTVL.

This clonotype has at least ten counts. This rearrangement joins TRBV5-1 to TRBJ2-5; the D gene is possibly TRBD2 (7 bases). Germline CDR1 reads SGHRS; CDR2 reads YFSETQ. This CDR3 contains 13 residues. The V end was cut by 4 bases, the J end by 5 bases, with 12 bases between. This CDR3 is CASSRGGVETQYF. The DNA of the CDR3 is TGCGCCAGCAGCCGCGGGGGCGTGGAGACCCAGTACTTC.

The table lists this clonotype with many counts. The chain has TRBV29-1 and TRBJ2-1; tentatively, D is TRBD1 (6 bases). Germline CDR1 and CDR2: SQVTM and ANQGSEA. V lost 8 bases to trimming and J lost 8 bases, with 13 bases between them. The CDR3 extends over 11 amino acids. The CDR3 bases are TGCAGCCACAGGGAAGGCCATGAGCAGTTCTTC. Protein sequence: CSHREGHEQFF.

This clonotype was recorded at least ten times. The V and J genes are TRBV20-1 and TRBJ2-7; D remains unclear. This CDR3 comprises 10 residues. The germline V gene has CDR1 DFQATT and CDR2 SNEGSKA (reference sequence). V was clipped by 2 bases and J by 4 bases, with 3 bases between them. This chain's CDR3 is CSARQYEQYF. The CDR3 coding sequence is TGCAGTGCTAGACAGTACGAGCAGTACTTC.

This clonotype was detected many times. The chain has TRBV20-1 and TRBJ2-7, with 10 positions matching TRBD2. Losses at the gene ends were 6 bases for V and 1 base for J; bases not matched to a gene: 6. CDR1 and CDR2 from the germline V gene are DFQATT and SNEGSKA (reference sequence). The CDR3 loop spans 14 amino acids. The CDR3 region is CSAPTSGQSYEQYF. CDR3 DNA: TGCAGTGCACCGACTAGCGGGCAGTCCTACGAGCAGTACTTC.

The sample holds many counts of this clonotype. The genes are TRBV20-1 and TRBJ2-5, with a possible D match to TRBD2 (5 bases). The V gene's germline CDR1 is DFQATT and CDR2 SNEGSKA (reference sequence). The CDR3 has 14 residues. Trimming cost V 1 base and J 2 bases, with 11 bases left between them. CDR3 protein: CSARVTGIQETQYF. The CDR3 region has the DNA TGCAGTGCTAGAGTAACGGGAATTCAAGAGACCCAGTACTTC.

This clonotype was seen at least ten times. The rearrangement links TRBV5-1 to TRBJ2-7; no reliable D call. In germline, CDR1 is SGHRS, CDR2 YFSETQ. Trimming removed 0 bases from V and 11 bases from J, with 30 bases in between. The CDR3 length is 18 residues. As DNA, the CDR3 is TGCGCCAGCAGCTTGGCCGGTGCGTACCAGACTTATACCCCCACCAAGTACTTC. Translating gives CASSLAGAYQTYTPTKYF.

Many counts were recorded for this clonotype. V and J are TRBV18 and TRBJ2-5; D gene unclear. There are 13 residues in the CDR3. Trimming removed 5 bases from V and 1 base from J, with 8 bases in between. CDR1 KGHSH and CDR2 LQKENI come from the germline V gene. CDR3 coding DNA: TGTGCCAGCTCAACAGCGCGCCAAGAGACCCAGTACTTC. It specifies CASSTARQETQYF. Filled out from reference TRBV18 and TRBJ2-5, the complete variable domain reads NAGVMQNPRHLVRRRGQEARLRCSPMKGHSHVYWYRQLPEEGLKFMVYLQKENIIDESGMPKERFSAEFPKEGPSILRIQQVVRGDSAAYFCASSTARQETQYFGPGTRLLVL.

Ten or more counts support this clonotype. The chain is built from TRBV20-1 and TRBJ1-1, with unresolved D. This CDR3 is built from 11 residues. The V end was cut by 6 bases, the J end by 0 bases, with 5 bases between. Germline CDR1 DFQATT, CDR2 SNEGSKA (reference sequence). The CDR3 here is CSAPMNTEAFF. In nucleotides, the CDR3 is TGCAGTGCCCCGATGAACACTGAAGCTTTCTTT.

The sample holds many counts of this clonotype. The V call is TRBV20-1, the J call TRBJ2-1, with D tentatively TRBD1 (6 bases). This CDR3 spans 14 amino acids. V was cut by 6 bases and J by 9 bases, with 21 bases left in between. Germline V gene lookup returns CDR1 DFQATT and CDR2 SNEGSKA (reference sequence). The CDR3 protein is CSAPVNRVGGEQFF. The CDR3, as DNA: TGCAGTGCACCAGTCAACAGGGTTGGGGGTGAGCAGTTCTTC.

This clonotype has ten or more counts. This chain uses TRBV7-2 with TRBJ2-1; 14 bases fit TRBD2. Germline CDR1 SGHTA, CDR2 FQGNSA. J lost 9 bases, V lost 5 bases, and 15 bases had no gene match. The CDR3 runs 18 residues. The CDR3 is CASSPVGGLAGVGAEQFF. CDR3 DNA: TGTGCCAGCAGCCCTGTGGGGGGACTAGCGGGAGTGGGTGCTGAGCAGTTCTTC.

This clonotype was seen at least ten times. V gene TRBV5-6 combines with J gene TRBJ2-2; the D is unclear. The germline CDR1 and CDR2 sequences are SGHDT and YYEEEE. The CDR3 consists of 15 residues. V gave up 4 bases and J gave up 4 bases, with 14 bases separating them. The DNA for the CDR3 is TGTGCCAGCAGCACGGCCCGGGTCGGCACCGGGGAGCTGTTTTTT. This encodes CASSTARVGTGELFF. The entire variable domain, with the rest obtained from reference TRBV5-6 and TRBJ2-2, is as follows: DAGVTQSPTHLIKTRGQQVTLRCSPKSGHDTVSWYQQALGQGPQFIFQYYEEEERQRGNFPDRFSGHQFPNYSSELNVNALLLGDSALYLCASSTARVGTGELFFGEGSRLTVL.

In this sample, this clonotype turned up many times. This chain connects TRBV5-1 to TRBJ2-5; D is perhaps TRBD2 (5 bases). Trimming took 6 bases from V and 3 from J, leaving 15 bases between them. This CDR3 spans 14 amino acids. The V gene's germline CDR1 is SGHRS and CDR2 YFSETQ. CDR3 amino acids: CASKSGWVKETQYF. The CDR3 bases are TGCGCCAGCAAGTCGGGGTGGGTCAAAGAGACCCAGTACTTC.

This clonotype was observed many times. The chain uses TRBV20-1 and TRBJ1-5; D may be TRBD1 (6 bases). This CDR3 has 17 amino acids. The V end was cut by 3 bases, the J end by 0 bases, with 18 bases between. From germline, CDR1 is DFQATT and CDR2 SNEGSKA (reference sequence). The CDR3 protein is CSARGTGTRDSNQPQHF. The CDR3, as DNA: TGCAGTGCTAGGGGAACAGGGACAAGGGATAGCAATCAGCCCCAGCATTTT.

This clonotype was counted many times. The V gene is TRBV27, the J gene TRBJ2-1, with 7 bases matching TRBD2. The CDR3 is made up of 14 amino acids. V shed 3 bases and J 6 bases; nucleotides not matched to a gene: 5. The germline V gene encodes CDR1 MNHEY and CDR2 SMNVEV (reference sequence). The CDR3 region is CASSLGGTGNEQFF. DNA of the CDR3: TGTGCCAGCAGTTTGGGGGGGACGGGCAATGAGCAGTTCTTC.

This clonotype was recorded at least ten times. The rearrangement uses TRBV20-1 and TRBJ2-3, with TRBD2 matching 11 bases. From germline, CDR1 is DFQATT and CDR2 SNEGSKA (reference sequence). This CDR3 contains 15 residues. J was trimmed by 3 bases and V by 0 bases; bases with no gene match: 2. CDR3 DNA: TGCAGTGCTAGAGATAGGACTAGCGGGACAGATACGCAGTATTTT. Amino acid sequence: CSARDRTSGTDTQYF.

This clonotype has a count of ten or more. The V gene is TRBV15, the J gene TRBJ2-7; D could derive from TRBD1 or TRBD2 (5 bases each). Trimming pared 0 bases from V and 2 bases from J, leaving 14 bases between. The CDR3 runs 16 residues. Germline V CDR1 and CDR2: LNHNV, YYDKDF (reference sequence). The CDR3 nucleotides are TGTGCCACCAGCAGAGATCCGAGGGGCCCCCCCTACGAGCAGTACTTC. This gives the protein CATSRDPRGPPYEQYF.